This T cell receptor beta chain is from a study of regulatory T cells in long-lasting Graves disease (dated by TCRdb to the early 2020s). With respect to the entire study: Patients with newly diagnosed Graves' disease had been on antithyroid drugs for under 3 months. The study was registered as a clinical trial and conducted in China. A total of around 35 samples underwent TCR sequencing: around 13 from persistent and about 20 from newly diagnosed Graves' disease patients. Persistent Graves' disease patients were compared with newly diagnosed Graves' disease patients by peripheral blood TCR sequencing and RNA sequencing.

This clonotype was found many times. Its binding antigen is unknown. It has no much larger one-base neighbor in the sample; base qualities were not kept. Receptors were amplified or captured by multiplex PCR. Sequencing used an Illumina HiSeq 4000. iRepertoire HTBI primers and Arm-PCR amplification of CDR3 regions were used to construct TCR beta libraries. Before sequencing, the PCR products went through gel purification. For the original study's pipeline: Across samples, 62 TRBV and 15 or so TRBJ segments were identified and used for gene usage analysis of CDR3 amino acid clonotypes. Filtered high-quality paired reads were merged into contigs using COPE and FqMerger. BLAST was used to align contigs to IMGT TRBV, TRBD and TRBJ reference genes, and CDR3 was defined according to IMGT. Any clonotype with a frequency above 0.1% was counted as a highly expanded clone. Repertoire diversity was measured by Shannon entropy, and V-J evenness by the Gini coefficient. A clonotype found in more than one individual was treated as public. TCRdb handled the public reads itself, with Q25 trimming in fastp and clone calling in MiXCR, and kept productive beta chains. Entries are consolidated by CDR3 protein sequence, retaining the most common genes and DNA. The V and J calls and clone size are TCRdb's, not the authors'. A total of hundreds of thousands of distinct CDR3 sequences appear in this sample, over 15% of them only once. Around 27% of the sample is held by the ten biggest clonotypes.

This specimen's time point label, interpreted: newly diagnosed GD, antithyroid drugs for less than 3 months. For both TCR sequencing and RNA sequencing, RNA was extracted from PBMCs using TRIzol. The diagnosis of Graves' disease was made according to American Thyroid Association guidelines. The patients came from an endocrinology department in Xi'an, China. Each patient gave roughly 10 milliliters of peripheral blood, collected in an EDTA anticoagulant tube. Ficoll Paque Plus density gradient separation was used to isolate PBMCs, and no additional T cell sorting was done. An Agilent 2100 Bioanalyzer and agarose gel were used to assess RNA quality, and a NanoDrop 2000 was used to measure RNA concentration. Based on the germline V gene, the CDR1 and CDR2 sequences are MDHEN and SYDVKM. V and J are truncated by 3 bases and 3 bases respectively, leaving an intervening sequence of 12 bases. The CDR3 spans 14 residues, from the cysteine through the phenylalanine. The read is trimmed to its CDR3 DNA, 42 bases read in frame from base 1.

General conclusions and limits of the study: The authors noted that the small sample size was a limitation that may lower accuracy. Persistent disease showed preferential use of TRBV28, TRBJ1-2 and TRBJ2-5, whereas newly diagnosed disease favored TRBV20-1 and TRBJ2-1. Only the TCR beta chain was sequenced and analyzed. Peripheral blood alone was examined, since thyroid tissue, which constituted the primary lesion, could not be accessed. A larger number of public clonotypes was shared among persistent patients (around 2,700) than among newly diagnosed patients (roughly 1,000). Lower TCR Shannon entropy and fewer highly expanded clones were observed in persistent Graves' disease patients than in newly diagnosed patients, which suggested clonal expansion.

Separately, the same data were catalogued under a study of T cells in Graves' hyperthyroidism and ophthalmopathy. The second source states: A patient counted as having stable Graves' hyperthyroidism if no progression to ophthalmopathy occurred over 18 months of follow-up. The hyperthyroidism patients were between 18 and 65 years old and newly diagnosed, with a disease duration of less than 2 months. Any patient with an uncontrolled infection, another autoimmune disease, pregnancy or lactation was excluded. Diagnoses were established on the basis of clinical symptoms, serum thyroxine and TRAb, thyroid ultrasound, and orbital computed tomography. For the first round of RT-PCR on the TCR CDR3, the HTBI primer set was used together with the Qiagen OneStep RT-PCR kit. Most expanded thyroid clonotypes (frequency above 0.001) were also found in blood, which suggests that blood repertoires may mirror thyroid immune responses. Ophthalmopathy was separated from stable hyperthyroidism by a 13 V-J signature model, with just over 85% sensitivity and approximately 81% specificity obtained in cross-validation and 80%/75% obtained in testing. In validation, the model predicted progression to ophthalmopathy with approximately 69% sensitivity and about 73% specificity, a median of about six months before onset. TCR V-J signatures able to tell the groups apart were searched for in a discovery cohort of approximately 95 patients, of whom approximately 40 had Graves' ophthalmopathy and more than 55 had stable Graves' hyperthyroidism. Prospective prediction of ophthalmopathy was tested in an independent validation cohort consisting of 18 hyperthyroidism patients and some 16 patients who later progressed to ophthalmopathy. The approximately 100 discovery patients were divided at random into training and test sets in a 7:3 ratio. Thyroid tissue and blood T-cell repertoires from six Graves' hyperthyroidism patients were also compared in the study. Once sampling was done, hyperthyroidism patients were given methimazole at a starting dose of 30 mg daily, whereas ophthalmopathy patients were given high-dose intravenous methylprednisolone. Libraries were constructed in a second round of multiplex PCR, after which size selection and purification were performed. The libraries were sequenced on an Illumina HiSeq2000 using paired-end 100 bp reads. SOAPnuke was used to process the raw data, throwing out any read that contained adapters or uncalled bases, had a mean Phred below 15, or lacked an exact constant-primer or identifier match. COPE v1.2.5 was used to merge the high-quality paired reads, and each unique nucleotide sequence was defined as a clonotype. MiTCR v1.1 was used to align the clonotypes against IMGT TRBV, TRBD and TRBJ reference segments. Only V-J combinations with frequency above 0.0001, covering about 99% of repertoires, were analysed. The TCS score was defined as F50 (clonal expansion) divided by E x V (chaos), with BLOSUM62-based TCRdist calculated between CDR3 peptides within each V-J. Welch's t-statistics and random forest reduced around 520 V-J features to roughly 13, which were used in a naive Bayes classifier (R e1071). No statistical method was used to fix the sample size in advance, and group allocation was not hidden from the investigators. The paper describes TCR Vbeta CDR3 sequencing of fewer than 150 peripheral blood samples, made up of about 41 ophthalmopathy patients, around 78 hyperthyroidism patients and 17 progressor patients.

Here the chain combines TRBV28 and TRBJ2-7; perhaps TRBD1 is the D gene, with 7 bases matching. The source is a man aged 40-55 years with Graves disease. Donor details come from another sample of the same person, matched by shared clones. This specimen consisted of peripheral blood mononuclear cells (PBMCs), obtained at new diagnosis, from a patient treated with antithyroid drugs. The CDR3 corresponds to CASSFGGQIYEQYF. The DNA sequence follows: TGTGCCAGCAGTTTCGGGGGACAGATCTACGAGCAGTACTTC.